This T cell receptor (beta chain) was sequenced in a study of human T cells and chemical hapten exposure (dated by TCRdb to about 2021). At the level of the whole study: For sensitization, 2% DPC in acetone was applied to a 2 cm by 2 cm area of upper inner arm skin. Patch testing on the upper back used Finn chambers containing 0.01% DPC, with scoring done after 6 days according to International Contact Dermatitis Research Group standards. Throughout the study period of 20 to 30 weeks, patients also received therapeutic DPC doses to the scalp every week. Blood was sampled from patients pre-sensitization (week 0) and at 2, 6 and about 24 weeks after DPC sensitization. The libraries were sequenced as a pool, and the TCR yield per sample differed mostly because of small variations in library volumes within the pool. For TCR sequencing, blood came from approximately 29 alopecia patients at anywhere from one to four time points (pre-sensitization, 2, 6 and 24 weeks). Alopecia areata with under or over 50% scalp involvement, alopecia totalis and alopecia universalis were represented in the patient cohort, which was mostly female. Peripheral blood TCR repertoire changes were tracked in vivo in alopecia patients during primary and secondary sensitization to the hapten diphenylcyclopropenone (DPC). The investigation overall reported the following: Repeated subsampling changed both the strength of the expansion versus patch-test correlation and the threshold at which the correlation became significant. Because every patient had alopecia, a presumed autoimmune disease, the patients' immune response might differ from that of healthy individuals. Expanded TCRs formed significantly more large CDR3 similarity clusters than pre-sensitization or healthy control sets, consistent with antigen-driven responses. A positive correlation was found between the number of PT1 expanded TCRs and patch test score, with significance reached at thresholds 8, 16 and 32 but not 4. DPC sensitization did not change the number of TCRs with a frequency above 1 in 1000, and there was no evidence of changes in global repertoire structure.

According to the study, the label for this sample's time point signals: patch test 3, about 24 weeks after DPC sensitization. This sample's treatment or condition label indicates: therapeutic diphenylcyclopropenone sensitization with weekly scalp DPC. At every patch-test visit, the blood draw took place before the patch test was put on. To be eligible, patients had to be aged 18 to 70, diagnosed with alopecia and judged suitable for DPC therapy, while pregnant patients were excluded. Total RNA was extracted from unfractionated whole blood that had been collected in Tempus Blood RNA tubes. The germline V gene encodes CDR1 MRHNA and CDR2 SNTAGT. There are 17 amino acids in the CDR3, from cysteine to phenylalanine inclusive. Just CDR3 DNA is preserved here, 51 bases in frame from base 1. V is cut back by 7 bases and J by 0 bases, with 12 bases in the junction unmatched. This clonotype was counted at least ten times. The antigen it binds to is not known. Base qualities are not recorded, but no much larger clone differs from it by a single base.

Receptor libraries were prepared by RACE. This sample was sequenced with a NextSeq 500. During library preparation, unique molecular identifiers were attached to individual cDNA molecules so that TCRs could be counted in a quantitative, reproducible way. Each blood RNA sample was used to sequence both TCR alpha and TCR beta chains. The study's own analysis went as follows. Samples had a median of about 96,000 TCRs, with a range from roughly 20,000 to 690,600. The Decombinator software suite was used to annotate V, J and CDR3 in the TCR reads. Every sample was subsampled to the same number of TCRs (28,000) for the PS versus PT1 abundance plots. Expanded TCRs were defined as absent before sensitization and observed at least eight times at the 2-week time point. TCRdb reanalyzed the raw reads on its own, using fastp at Q25 for trimming and MiXCR for clone calling, and kept in-frame beta chains. Every CDR3 protein is listed once, alongside the most common genes and DNA of its rows. TCRdb's processing, not the authors', yielded these V and J calls. The sample table records tens of thousands of distinct CDR3 sequences; around an eighth of these occur just once. Jointly, the top ten make up around 2.4% of the sample.

Sequencing used whole blood, obtained in connection with sensitization to the hapten diphenylcyclopropenone (DPC). Here the chain combines TRBV6-4 and TRBJ1-5; 7 nucleotides in the junction match TRBD1. The clonotype originates from a man aged 25 to 40 with alopecia areata. Some clones in this sample may be carry-over from other donors' samples. The CDR3 amino acid sequence is: CASTRGQEMYSNQPQHF. Here is the DNA: TGTGCCAGCACCAGAGGACAGGAGATGTATAGCAATCAGCCCCAGCATTTT.